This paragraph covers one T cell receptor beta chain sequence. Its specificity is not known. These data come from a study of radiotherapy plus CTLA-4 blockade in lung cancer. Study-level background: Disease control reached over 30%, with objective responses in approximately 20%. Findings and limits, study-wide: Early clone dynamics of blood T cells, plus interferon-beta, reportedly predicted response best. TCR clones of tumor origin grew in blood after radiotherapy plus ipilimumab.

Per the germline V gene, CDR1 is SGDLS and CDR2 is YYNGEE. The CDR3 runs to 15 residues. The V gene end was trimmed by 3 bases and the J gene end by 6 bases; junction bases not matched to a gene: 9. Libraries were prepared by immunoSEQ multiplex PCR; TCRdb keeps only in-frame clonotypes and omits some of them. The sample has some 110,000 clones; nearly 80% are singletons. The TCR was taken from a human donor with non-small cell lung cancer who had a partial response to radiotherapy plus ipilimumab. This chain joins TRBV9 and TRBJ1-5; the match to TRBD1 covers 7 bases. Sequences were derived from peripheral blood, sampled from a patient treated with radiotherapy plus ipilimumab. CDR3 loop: CASSATGQVSQPQHF. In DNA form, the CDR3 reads TGTGCCAGCAGCGCAACCGGACAGGTTAGTCAGCCCCAGCATTTT. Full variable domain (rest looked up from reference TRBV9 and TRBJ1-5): DSGVTQTPKHLITATGQRVTLRCSPRSGDLSVYWYQQSLDQGLQFLIQYYNGEERAKGNILERFSAQQFPDLHSELNLSSLELGDSALYFCASSATGQVSQPQHFGDGTRLSIL.